This TCR beta chain was identified in a study of T cells in Graves' hyperthyroidism and ophthalmopathy (dated by TCRdb to the late 2010s). Study-wide context: Peripheral blood was collected at initial diagnosis, before any treatment. To identify TCR V-J signatures that set the groups apart, the researchers used a discovery cohort of 100 patients, made up of approximately 43 with Graves' ophthalmopathy and 57 with stable Graves' hyperthyroidism. According to the paper, TCR Vbeta CDR3 sequencing was carried out on over 130 peripheral blood samples, which came from over 40 ophthalmopathy, fewer than 80 hyperthyroidism and some 17 progressor patients. After blood sampling, hyperthyroidism patients were treated with methimazole at a starting dose of 30 mg daily, and ophthalmopathy patients were treated with high-dose intravenous methylprednisolone. An independent validation cohort of 18 to 20 hyperthyroidism patients and approximately 16 patients who later progressed to ophthalmopathy tested prospective prediction of ophthalmopathy. For training and testing, the 100 or so patients in the discovery cohort were randomly divided in a 7:3 ratio. The study also compared thyroid tissue and blood T-cell repertoires from more than 5 Graves' hyperthyroidism patients.

In the ophthalmopathy patients, disease was moderately to severely active, with a Clinical Activity Score of 3 or more, a NOSPECS grade of 4 or more, and a duration of less than 3 months. The study excluded patients with uncontrolled infections, other autoimmune diseases, pregnancy or lactation. Diagnoses were based on clinical symptoms, serum thyroxine and TRAb, thyroid ultrasound and orbital computed tomography. PBMCs were separated from about 10 ml of fresh peripheral blood using Ficoll-Paque density gradient centrifugation. Total RNA was extracted with Trizol reagent, and quality was checked on an Agilent 2100 Bioanalyzer. What the authors observed across the whole study: Most expanded thyroid clonotypes (frequency above 0.001) were also detected in blood, a finding suggesting that blood repertoires may reflect thyroid immune responses. During validation, the model predicted progression to ophthalmopathy a median of approximately six months ahead of onset, with almost 71% sensitivity and about 72% specificity. A 13 V-J signature model separated ophthalmopathy from stable hyperthyroidism, with about 90% sensitivity and 81.08% specificity in cross-validation and 80%/75% in testing. No statistical method was used to set the sample size in advance, and investigators knew the group allocation.

The TCR beta CDR3 regions were amplified from the RNA transcripts. A first-round RT-PCR of the TCR CDR3 used the HTBI primer set with the Qiagen OneStep RT-PCR kit. Libraries were constructed in a second round of multiplex PCR, after which size selection and purification were carried out. Paired-end sequencing of the libraries was performed with 100 bp reads on an Illumina HiSeq2000. On the study's bioinformatics: SOAPnuke was used to process the raw data, throwing out any read that contained adapters or uncalled bases, had a mean Phred below 15, or lacked an exact constant-primer or identifier match. COPE v1.2.5 was used to merge high-quality paired reads, and clonotypes were defined as unique nucleotide sequences. Clonotypes were aligned to IMGT TRBV, TRBD and TRBJ reference segments using MiTCR v1.1. Analysis was restricted to V-J combinations with a frequency above 0.0001, which covered roughly 99% of repertoires. A TCS score was defined as the ratio between F50 (clonal expansion) and ExV (chaos), using BLOSUM62-based TCRdist between CDR3 peptides within each V-J. Welch's t-statistics and random forest reduced roughly 530 V-J features to 10 to 15, which were used in a naive Bayes classifier (R e1071). TCRdb redid the processing of the public reads, applying fastp at Q25 and MiXCR, and retained in-frame beta chains. Identical CDR3 protein sequences are pooled into one entry, listed with their most common genes and DNA. Here the V and J calls rest on TCRdb's processing, not on the authors' analysis. The sample records 300,000 to 450,000 distinct CDR3 sequences, approximately 18% of which are singletons. The ten largest clonotypes hold around 40% of the sample.

The sample holds many counts of this clonotype. Its antigen is unknown. No quality values exist for individual bases; no much larger clone is one base distant. Source material: blood. The source of this sequence is a man aged 18 to 35 with Graves' ophthalmopathy.

The sequence in DNA is TGTGCCAGCTGCCGCCGGAACCAAGAGACCCAGTACTTC. Its product reads: CASCRRNQETQYF. This chain is built from TRBV7-2 and TRBJ2-5; no D gene is confidently identified. Via the germline V gene, CDR1 is SGHTA and CDR2 FQGNSA. Trimming takes 8 bases from V and 0 bases from J, and the germline ends sit 10 bases apart. The CDR3 holds 13 amino acids from the cysteine to the phenylalanine. The sequence is cut down to CDR3 DNA, 39 bases in frame from base 1.